The next 20 T cell receptor beta chains were all read from a single sample in a study of blood T cell repertoires in COVID-19. Sequenced by immunoSEQ multiplex PCR; TCRdb stores in-frame clones only, minus some. The data hold hundreds of thousands of clones, with more than 75% observed a single time. Sequenced material: PBMCs or T cells enriched from blood (not recorded which). The receptors were sampled from a woman aged 50 to 60 who had recovered from COVID-19.

This chain joins TRBV28 and TRBJ2-1, with 7 bases identical to TRBD1. CDR3 length equals 14 residues. CDR1 is MDHEN, CDR2 SYDVKM, per germline. After removal of 10 bases from V and 7 bases from J, the junction contained 13 bases not matched to a gene. DNA of the CDR3: TGTGCCACCGCCGGTGGCAGGGGGTCTAATGAGCAGTTCTTC. The encoded protein is CATAGGRGSNEQFF.

V and J are TRBV7-9 and TRBJ2-7; 11 positions match TRBD2. This CDR3 is 17 amino acids long. Germline V gives CDR1 SEHNR, CDR2 FQNEAQ (reference sequence). The V segment lost 3 bases and the J segment 4 bases; nucleotides outside the gene matches: 11. The chain's CDR3 is CASSFGTSGPLEYEQYF. CDR3 nucleotides: TGTGCCAGCAGCTTCGGGACTAGCGGACCATTAGAGTACGAGCAGTACTTC. Combining the CDR3 with reference TRBV7-9 and TRBJ2-7 gives the whole variable domain DTGVSQNPRHKITKRGQNVTFRCDPISEHNRLYWYRQTLGQGPEFLTYFQNEAQLEKSRLLSDRFSAERPKGSFSTLEIQRTEQGDSAMYLCASSFGTSGPLEYEQYFGPGTRLTVT.

The chain recombines TRBV13 with TRBJ2-3, with 9 positions matching TRBD2. The CDR3 consists of 17 residues. J was trimmed by 4 bases and V by 5 bases; bases with no gene match: 13. Germline assignment: CDR1 PRHDT and CDR2 FYEKMQ (reference sequence). In DNA, the CDR3 is TGTGCCAGCAGCATAAGGACTAGCGAATGGATGGCAGATACGCAGTATTTT. Residues: CASSIRTSEWMADTQYF.

This CDR3 reads CASSYSGSGTGELFF. For the CDR3, the DNA is TGTGCCAGCAGCTATAGCGGGAGTGGGACCGGGGAGCTGTTTTTT. The J gene is TRBJ2-2, the V gene TRBV5-8, with TRBD2 identical over 9 bases. This CDR3 spans 15 amino acids. From germline, CDR1 is SGHTS and CDR2 YDEGEE. The V gene end was trimmed by 3 bases and the J gene end by 5 bases; junction bases not matched to a gene: 5.

V and J are TRBV3-1 (or the pseudogene TRBV3-2) and TRBJ2-1, with 12 positions matching TRBD2. The V and J ends lost 1 base and 6 bases, in that order; junction bases with no gene match: 10. The CDR3 totals 18 residues. Germline V gene data show CDR1 as LGHDT and CDR2 as YNNKEL (reference sequence). In nucleotides, the CDR3 is TGTGCCAGCAGCCAAGTGGGATGGACTAGCGGGATGGTCAATGAGCAGTTCTTC. Amino acids: CASSQVGWTSGMVNEQFF.

The rearrangement uses TRBV29-1 and TRBJ2-1; the match to TRBD2 covers 12 bases. Germline V gene sequence: CDR1 SQVTM, CDR2 ANQGSEA. The trim removed 6 bases at V and 3 bases at J, leaving 15 bases unmatched. The CDR3 runs to 18 residues. CDR3 region: CSVRGLAGLARVYNEQFF. Written as DNA, the CDR3 is TGCAGCGTCCGCGGACTAGCGGGACTTGCGCGGGTCTACAATGAGCAGTTCTTC.

The chain links TRBV7-2 to TRBJ1-5, with D perhaps matching TRBD1 (6 bases). Per the germline V gene, CDR1 is SGHTA and CDR2 is FQGNSA. With 5 bases removed from V and 4 bases from J, the gap between germline ends came to 12 bases. The CDR3 length is 14 residues. The CDR3 is CASSPGQRNQPQHF. In nucleotides, the CDR3 is TGTGCCAGCAGCCCCGGACAGAGGAATCAGCCCCAGCATTTT.

The chain couples TRBV7-2 to TRBJ2-7, with TRBD2 as a possible D gene (6 bases). V lost 5 bases, J lost 5 bases, and 16 bases lay in between. CDR1 is SGHTA and CDR2 is FQGNSA in the germline V gene. The CDR3 runs to 14 residues. CDR3 region: CASSPLGRSDEQYF. The CDR3 nucleotides are TGTGCCAGCAGCCCATTGGGGAGGTCGGACGAGCAGTACTTC.

This chain uses TRBV2 with TRBJ2-3; 10 bases match TRBD2. CDR1 and CDR2 from the germline V gene are SNHLY and FYNNEI. This CDR3 is built from 15 residues. V was pared by 8 bases and J by 1 base, with 6 bases of the junction left unmatched. The CDR3 region is CASASSGSRTDTQYF. The CDR3 DNA reads as TGTGCCAGCGCCTCTAGCGGGAGTCGCACAGATACGCAGTATTTT.

The V call is TRBV25-1, the J call TRBJ2-7; D may be TRBD1 (6 bases). The germline V and J ends were trimmed by 5 bases and 3 bases, with 11 bases remaining between them. Germline V gene sequence: CDR1 MGHDK, CDR2 SYGVNS. The CDR3 loop spans 13 amino acids. The DNA for the CDR3 is TGTGCCAGCAGTCGGGACATCGGCTACGAGCAGTACTTC. Its protein is CASSRDIGYEQYF.

The chain's CDR3 is CASRPKPRAETEAFF. The CDR3 DNA reads TGTGCCAGCAGGCCGAAACCGAGGGCTGAGACTGAAGCTTTCTTT. The V gene is TRBV7-6, the J gene TRBJ1-1, with D uncertain. V gave up 6 bases and J gave up 5 bases, with 19 bases separating them. CDR3 size: 15 residues. Germline V gives CDR1 SGHVS, CDR2 FNYEAQ.

The sample holds one count of this clone. The same CDR3 arises from other DNA sequences in this sample as well. This chain links TRBV2 with TRBJ1-5, with D unresolved. This CDR3 region has 14 residues. The germline V and J ends were trimmed by 4 bases and 1 base, with 8 bases remaining between them. Germline values: CDR1 SNHLY, CDR2 FYNNEI. This CDR3 is CASSVRGSNQPQHF. CDR3 sequence (DNA): TGTGCCAGCAGTGTAAGAGGGAGCAATCAGCCCCAGCATTTT.

The V call is TRBV24-1, the J call TRBJ2-2; 9 bases align to TRBD1. Germline values: CDR1 KGHDR, CDR2 SFDVKD. CDR3 length equals 14 residues. V dropped 7 bases and J dropped 10; count of bases not matched to a gene: 9. CDR3 sequence reads: CATSGDRAPSELFF. In DNA, the CDR3 is TGTGCCACCAGCGGGGACAGGGCACCGTCGGAGCTGTTTTTT.

The genes are TRBV27 and TRBJ2-2; TRBD1 is a possible D gene (5 bases). The CDR3 is 15 amino acids. V lost 2 bases, J lost 4 bases, and 11 bases lay in between. Per germline, CDR1 MNHEY and CDR2 SMNVEV (reference sequence). CDR3 protein: CASSLRGRGTGELFF. The CDR3 nucleotides are TGTGCCAGCAGTTTAAGGGGAAGAGGCACCGGGGAGCTGTTTTTT.

The chain combines TRBV7-6 with TRBJ1-4, with TRBD1 matching 7 bases. The CDR3 consists of 15 residues. CDR1 SGHVS and CDR2 FNYEAQ come from the germline V gene. V lost 5 bases, J lost 6 bases, and 9 bases stayed unmatched. The CDR3 region has the DNA TGTGCCAGCAGCCCGGGGACAGTAGGTGATGAAAAACTGTTTTTT. Translated, it gives CASSPGTVGDEKLFF.

The V gene is TRBV7-2, the J gene TRBJ2-5; TRBD2 is a possible D gene (5 bases). This CDR3 region has 17 residues. Germline lookup yields CDR1 SGHTA and CDR2 FQGNSA. V lost 5 bases and J lost 3, with 22 bases in between. CDR3 DNA: TGTGCCAGCAGCAGAGCCATACCGGGGTGGGCGGAAGAGACCCAGTACTTC. This codes for CASSRAIPGWAEETQYF. The full variable domain, in which reference TRBV7-2 and TRBJ2-5 provide the parts outside the CDR3, is GAGVSQSPSNKVTEKGKDVELRCDPISGHTALYWYRQSLGQGLEFLIYFQGNSAPDKSGLPSDRFSAERTGGSVSTLTIQRTQQEDSAVYLCASSRAIPGWAEETQYFGPGTRLLVL.

This chain connects TRBV27 to TRBJ2-3; 8 bases are a match to TRBD2. The V gene end was trimmed by 3 bases and the J gene end by 4 bases; junction bases not matched to a gene: 6. Germline CDR1 MNHEY, CDR2 SMNVEV (reference sequence). The CDR3 has 15 amino acids. This CDR3 is CASSFLAGGADTQYF. DNA for the CDR3: TGTGCCAGCAGTTTTCTAGCGGGCGGCGCAGATACGCAGTATTTT.

V gene TRBV7-2 combines with J gene TRBJ2-7; D perhaps matches TRBD2 (7 bases). V dropped 8 bases and J dropped 1 base, with 24 bases sitting between them. There are 17 residues in the CDR3. Looked up from germline, CDR1 is SGHTA and CDR2 is FQGNSA. CDR3 region: CASAPPRGGRRSYEQYF. CDR3 nucleotide sequence: TGTGCCAGCGCTCCTCCTAGGGGGGGTCGCAGGTCCTACGAGCAGTACTTC.

This sequence joins TRBV15 and TRBJ2-1, with 10 bases aligning to TRBD2. CDR1 is LNHNV, CDR2 YYDKDF, per germline (reference sequence). This CDR3 comprises 16 residues. V lost 0 bases to trimming and J lost 12 bases; unmatched junction nucleotides: 11. The CDR3 DNA reads as TGTGCCACCAGCAGAGATATCGATAGCGGGGGGTTTTTGCAGTTCTTC. It is translated as CATSRDIDSGGFLQFF.

The chain combines TRBV3-1 (or the pseudogene TRBV3-2) with TRBJ2-1; 9 positions match TRBD2. The CDR3 extends over 14 amino acids. V was pared by 3 bases and J by 8 bases, with 5 bases of the junction left unmatched. The germline V gene encodes CDR1 LGHDT and CDR2 YNNKEL (reference sequence). CDR3 DNA: TGTGCCAGCAGCCATGGGACTAGCCCTCATGAGCAGTTCTTC. Its translation: CASSHGTSPHEQFF.